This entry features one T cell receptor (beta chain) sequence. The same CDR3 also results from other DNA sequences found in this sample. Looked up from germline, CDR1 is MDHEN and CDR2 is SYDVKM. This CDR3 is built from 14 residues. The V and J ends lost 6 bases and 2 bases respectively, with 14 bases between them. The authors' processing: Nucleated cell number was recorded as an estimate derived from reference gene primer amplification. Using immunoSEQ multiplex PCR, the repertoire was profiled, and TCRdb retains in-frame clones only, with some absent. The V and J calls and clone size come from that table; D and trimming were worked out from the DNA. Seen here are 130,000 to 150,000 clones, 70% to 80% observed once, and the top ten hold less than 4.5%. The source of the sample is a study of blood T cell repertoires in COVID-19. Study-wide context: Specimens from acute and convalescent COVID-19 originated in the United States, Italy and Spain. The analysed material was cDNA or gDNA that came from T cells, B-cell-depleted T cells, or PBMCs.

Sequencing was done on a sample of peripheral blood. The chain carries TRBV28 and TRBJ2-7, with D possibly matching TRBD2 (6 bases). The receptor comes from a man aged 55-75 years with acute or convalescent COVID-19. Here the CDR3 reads CASRFSGSTYEQYF. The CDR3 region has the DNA TGTGCCAGCAGGTTCAGCGGGTCCACCTACGAGCAGTACTTC.